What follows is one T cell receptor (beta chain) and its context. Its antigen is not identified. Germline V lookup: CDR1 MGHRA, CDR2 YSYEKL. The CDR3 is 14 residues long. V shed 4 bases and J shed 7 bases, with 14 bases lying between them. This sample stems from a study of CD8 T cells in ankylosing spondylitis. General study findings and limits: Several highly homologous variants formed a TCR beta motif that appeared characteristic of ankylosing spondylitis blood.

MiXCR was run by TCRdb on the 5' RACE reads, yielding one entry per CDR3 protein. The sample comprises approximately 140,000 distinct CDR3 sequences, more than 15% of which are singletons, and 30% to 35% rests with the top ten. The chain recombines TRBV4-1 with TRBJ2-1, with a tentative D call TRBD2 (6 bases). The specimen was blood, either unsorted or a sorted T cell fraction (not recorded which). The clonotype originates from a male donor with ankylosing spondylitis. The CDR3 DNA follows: TGCGCCAGCAGCCCCACCATCGGGGGTAATGAGCAGTTCTTC. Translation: CASSPTIGGNEQFF.